These 4 T cell receptor beta chains originate from one sample sequenced in a study of blood T cell dynamics during melanoma immunotherapy. Time point: week 3, after first cycle of checkpoint inhibitor. TCRdb's table, derived via immunoSEQ multiplex PCR, lists solely in-frame clones and lacks some. Among 6,500 to 10,000 clones listed, roughly 87% were seen once. The sequences come from blood, collected from a patient treated with checkpoint blockade. All receptors derive from a human donor with melanoma.

The gene calls are TRBV19 and TRBJ1-5; TRBD1 might be the D (5 bases). The CDR3 totals 15 residues. V was pared by 2 bases and J by 1 base, with 9 bases between. CDR1 is LNHDA, CDR2 SQIVND, per germline (reference sequence). The CDR3 coding sequence is TGTGCCAGTAGTATACGGGGCAGGAGCAATCAGCCCCAGCATTTT. It translates to CASSIRGRSNQPQHF.

This clone was observed a handful of times. The CDR3 sequence: CASSFPAGGSYNEQFF. DNA of the CDR3: TGTGCCAGCAGTTTCCCCGCAGGGGGGTCCTACAATGAGCAGTTCTTC. The chain has TRBV28 and TRBJ2-1, with D perhaps matching TRBD1 (7 bases). V lost 3 bases and J 1 base, leaving 13 bases between the germline ends. The CDR3 covers 16 residues. The germline V gene encodes CDR1 MDHEN and CDR2 SYDVKM.

V and J are TRBV4-2 and TRBJ2-7, with a weak D call TRBD2 (6 bases). CDR3 length: 14 residues. V was shortened by 3 bases and J by 0 bases, with 9 bases between the two germline ends. Germline CDR1 LGHNA, CDR2 YNFKEQ. The CDR3 DNA sequence: TGTGCCAGCAGCCAGCCGGGGGACTCCTACGAGCAGTACTTC. Its protein product is CASSQPGDSYEQYF.

This rearrangement joins TRBV19 to TRBJ2-7; the match to TRBD1 covers 11 bases. The germline CDR1 and CDR2 sequences are LNHDA and SQIVND (reference sequence). CDR3 length: 15 residues. V lost 10 bases, J lost 0 bases, and 8 bases stayed unmatched. The CDR3 sequence: CATKAGTGGSYEQYF. CDR3 nucleotide sequence: TGTGCCACCAAAGCCGGGACAGGGGGCTCCTACGAGCAGTACTTC. Full variable domain (missing parts from reference TRBV19 and TRBJ2-7): DGGITQSPKYLFRKEGQNVTLSCEQNLNHDAMYWYRQDPGQGLRLIYYSQIVNDFQKGDIAEGYSVSREKKESFPLTVTSAQKNPTAFYLCATKAGTGGSYEQYFGPGTRLTVT.